This TCR beta chain emerged from a study of T-cell reconstitution after alpha-beta-depleted transplantation in children. This clonotype was recorded many times. This CDR3 comprises 15 residues. The junction had 9 bases not matched to a gene; V was cut back by 6 bases and J by 2 bases. Preparation of the TCRbeta library was carried out with unique molecular identifiers. TCRdb recomputed calls from the PCR reads with MiXCR, one row per CDR3 protein. The data hold roughly 170,000 distinct CDR3 sequences, with approximately 6.8% observed a single time. Sequenced here: PBMCs from the stem cell graft donor, sampled from the stem cell graft. The receptor comes from a human donor who donated a stem cell graft to a child with Wiskott-Aldrich syndrome. The chain recombines TRBV12-3 or TRBV12-4 with TRBJ1-2, with 7 nucleotides matching TRBD1. CDR3 nucleotide sequence: TGTGCCAGCAGACTAAATGACAGGGTAAACTATGGCTACACCTTC. It codes for CASRLNDRVNYGYTF.